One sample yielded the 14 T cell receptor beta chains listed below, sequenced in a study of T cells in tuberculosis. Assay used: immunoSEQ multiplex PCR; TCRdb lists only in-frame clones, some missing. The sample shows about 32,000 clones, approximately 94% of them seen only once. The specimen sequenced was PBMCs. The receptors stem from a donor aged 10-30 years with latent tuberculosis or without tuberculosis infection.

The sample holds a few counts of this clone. This chain's CDR3 is CASSLQGQGGETQYF. The CDR3 DNA is TGTGCCAGCAGCTTACAAGGACAAGGGGGTGAGACCCAGTACTTC. The chain recombines TRBV7-2 with TRBJ2-5, with D possibly being TRBD1 (6 bases). The CDR3 is 15 residues long. In germline, CDR1 is SGHTA, CDR2 FQGNSA. The V and J ends lost 2 bases and 5 bases respectively, with 15 bases between them.

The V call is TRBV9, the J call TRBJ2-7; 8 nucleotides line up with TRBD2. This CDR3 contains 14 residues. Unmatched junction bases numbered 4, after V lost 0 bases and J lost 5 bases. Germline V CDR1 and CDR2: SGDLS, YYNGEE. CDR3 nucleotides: TGTGCCAGCAGCGTAGCGGGACTAGAAGACGAGCAGTACTTC. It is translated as CASSVAGLEDEQYF. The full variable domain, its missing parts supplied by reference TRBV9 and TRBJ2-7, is DSGVTQTPKHLITATGQRVTLRCSPRSGDLSVYWYQQSLDQGLQFLIQYYNGEERAKGNILERFSAQQFPDLHSELNLSSLELGDSALYFCASSVAGLEDEQYFGPGTRLTVT.

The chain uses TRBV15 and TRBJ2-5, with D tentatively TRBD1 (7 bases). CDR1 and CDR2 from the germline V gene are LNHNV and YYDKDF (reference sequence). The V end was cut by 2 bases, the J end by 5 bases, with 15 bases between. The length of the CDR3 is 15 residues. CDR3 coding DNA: TGTGCCACCAGCAGACTGACTAGGGGGCGGGAGACCCAGTACTTC. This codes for CATSRLTRGRETQYF.

CDR3 loop: CASSPGKMNTEAFF. In DNA, the CDR3 is TGTGCCAGCAGTCCCGGGAAGATGAACACTGAAGCTTTCTTT. The chain is built from TRBV25-1 and TRBJ1-1; no definite D call. Germline values: CDR1 MGHDK, CDR2 SYGVNS. Trimming removed 5 bases at V and 0 bases at J, with 10 bases between. This CDR3 contains 14 residues.

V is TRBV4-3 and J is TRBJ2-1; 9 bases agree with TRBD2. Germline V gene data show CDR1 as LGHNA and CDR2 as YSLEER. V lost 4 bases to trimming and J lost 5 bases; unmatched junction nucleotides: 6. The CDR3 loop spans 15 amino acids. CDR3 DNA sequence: TGCGCCAGCAGCCCAGGGATAGCGGGAGACAATGAGCAGTTCTTC. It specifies CASSPGIAGDNEQFF.

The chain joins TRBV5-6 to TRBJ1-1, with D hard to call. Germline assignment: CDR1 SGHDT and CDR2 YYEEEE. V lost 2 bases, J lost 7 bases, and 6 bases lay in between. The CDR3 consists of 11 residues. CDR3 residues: CASSFAGEAFF. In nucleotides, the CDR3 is TGTGCCAGCAGCTTTGCAGGTGAAGCTTTCTTT.

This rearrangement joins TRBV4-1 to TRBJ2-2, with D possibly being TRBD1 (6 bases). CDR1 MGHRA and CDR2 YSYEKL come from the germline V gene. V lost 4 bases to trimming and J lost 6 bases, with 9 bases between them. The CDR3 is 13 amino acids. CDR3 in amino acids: CASSLRGSGELFF. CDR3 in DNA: TGCGCCAGCAGCCTCAGGGGCTCCGGGGAGCTGTTTTTT.

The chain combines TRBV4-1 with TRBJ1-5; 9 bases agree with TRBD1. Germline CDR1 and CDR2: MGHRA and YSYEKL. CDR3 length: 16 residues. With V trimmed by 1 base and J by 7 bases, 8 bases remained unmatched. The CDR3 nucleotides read TGCGCCAGCAGCCAAGGGGGGACAGGGAGGGAACAGCCCCAGCATTTT. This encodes CASSQGGTGREQPQHF.

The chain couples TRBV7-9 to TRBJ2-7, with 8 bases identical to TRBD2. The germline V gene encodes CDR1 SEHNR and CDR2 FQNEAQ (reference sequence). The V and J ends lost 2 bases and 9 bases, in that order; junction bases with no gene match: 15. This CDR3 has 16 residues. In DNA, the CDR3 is TGTGCCAGCAGCTTAATGAGAGCGGGAGAATTAGGTAGGCAGTACTTC. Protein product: CASSLMRAGELGRQYF.

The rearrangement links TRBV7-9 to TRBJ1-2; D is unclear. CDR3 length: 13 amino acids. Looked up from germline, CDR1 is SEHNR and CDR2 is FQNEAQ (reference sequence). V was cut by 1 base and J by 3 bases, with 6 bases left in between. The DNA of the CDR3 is TGTGCCAGCAGCTTAGTCGCGGACTATGGCTACACCTTC. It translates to CASSLVADYGYTF.

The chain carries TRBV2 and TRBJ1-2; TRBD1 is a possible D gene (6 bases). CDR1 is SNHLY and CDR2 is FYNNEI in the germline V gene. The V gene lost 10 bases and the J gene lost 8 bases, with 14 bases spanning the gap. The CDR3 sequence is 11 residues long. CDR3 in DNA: TGTGCCACTCAAAAGGGGGAGGGCTACACCTTC. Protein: CATQKGEGYTF. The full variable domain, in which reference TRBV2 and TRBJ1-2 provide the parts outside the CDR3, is EPEVTQTPSHQVTQMGQEVILRCVPISNHLYFYWYRQILGQKVEFLVSFYNNEISEKSEIFDDQFSVERPDGSNFTLKIRSTKLEDSAMYFCATQKGEGYTFGSGTRLTVV.

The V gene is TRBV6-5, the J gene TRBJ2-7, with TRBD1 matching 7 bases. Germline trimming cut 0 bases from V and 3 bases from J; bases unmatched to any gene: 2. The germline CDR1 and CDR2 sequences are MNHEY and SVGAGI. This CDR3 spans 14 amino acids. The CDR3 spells CASSYSAGGYEQYF. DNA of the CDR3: TGTGCCAGCAGTTACTCGGCAGGGGGCTACGAGCAGTACTTC.

The chain's CDR3 is CASSLGGEGSTDTQYF. CDR3 DNA sequence: TGCGCCAGCAGCTTGGGAGGGGAGGGCAGCACAGATACGCAGTATTTT. The rearrangement joins TRBV5-1 to TRBJ2-3; TRBD2 agrees at 7 bases. This CDR3 has 16 residues. V trimming: 0 bases; J trimming: 0 bases; junction bases outside the gene matches: 4. Germline V gene sequence: CDR1 SGHRS, CDR2 YFSETQ.

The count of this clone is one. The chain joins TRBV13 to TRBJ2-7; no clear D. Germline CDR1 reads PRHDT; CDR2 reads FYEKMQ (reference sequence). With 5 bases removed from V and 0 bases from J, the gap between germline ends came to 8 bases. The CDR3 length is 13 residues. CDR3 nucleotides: TGTGCCAGCAGCCCCCCGAGCTCCTACGAGCAGTACTTC. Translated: CASSPPSSYEQYF.